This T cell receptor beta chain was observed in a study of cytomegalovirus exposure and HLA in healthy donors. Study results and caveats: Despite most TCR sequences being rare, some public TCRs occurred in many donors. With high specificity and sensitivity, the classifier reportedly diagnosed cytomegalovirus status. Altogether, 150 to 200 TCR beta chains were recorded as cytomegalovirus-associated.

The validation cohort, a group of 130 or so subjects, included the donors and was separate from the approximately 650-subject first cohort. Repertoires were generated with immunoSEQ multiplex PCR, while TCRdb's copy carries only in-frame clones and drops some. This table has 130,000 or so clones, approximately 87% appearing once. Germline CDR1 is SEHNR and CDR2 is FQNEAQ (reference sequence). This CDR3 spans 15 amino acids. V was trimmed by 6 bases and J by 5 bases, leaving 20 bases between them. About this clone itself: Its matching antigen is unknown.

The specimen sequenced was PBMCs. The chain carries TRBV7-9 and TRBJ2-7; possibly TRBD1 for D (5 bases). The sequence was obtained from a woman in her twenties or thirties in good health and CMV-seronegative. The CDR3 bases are TGTGCCAGCAGTTTGGTCAGCCAGGGTCGCGACGAGCAGTACTTC. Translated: CASSLVSQGRDEQYF.